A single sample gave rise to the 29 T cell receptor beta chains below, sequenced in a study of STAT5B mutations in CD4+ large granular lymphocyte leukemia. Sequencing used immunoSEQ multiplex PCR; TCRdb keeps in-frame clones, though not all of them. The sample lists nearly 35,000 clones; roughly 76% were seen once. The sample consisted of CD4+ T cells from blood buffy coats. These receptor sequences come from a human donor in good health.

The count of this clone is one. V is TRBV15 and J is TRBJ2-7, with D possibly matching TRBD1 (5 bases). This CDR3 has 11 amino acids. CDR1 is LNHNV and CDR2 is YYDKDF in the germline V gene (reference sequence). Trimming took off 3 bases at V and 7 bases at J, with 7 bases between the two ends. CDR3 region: CATSSNREQYF. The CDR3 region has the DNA TGTGCCACCAGCAGCAACAGGGAGCAGTACTTC.

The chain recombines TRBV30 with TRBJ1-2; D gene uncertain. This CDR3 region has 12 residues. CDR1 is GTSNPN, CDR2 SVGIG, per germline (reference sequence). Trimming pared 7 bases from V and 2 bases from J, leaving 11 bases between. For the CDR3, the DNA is TGTGCCTTCGCAAGCCAGAACTATGGCTACACCTTC. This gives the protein CAFASQNYGYTF.

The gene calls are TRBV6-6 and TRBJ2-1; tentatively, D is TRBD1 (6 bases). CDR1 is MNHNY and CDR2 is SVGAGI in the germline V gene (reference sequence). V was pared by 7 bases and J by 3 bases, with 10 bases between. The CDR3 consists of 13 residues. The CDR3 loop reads CASTTTGYNEQFF. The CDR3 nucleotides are TGTGCCAGCACCACGACAGGCTACAATGAGCAGTTCTTC.

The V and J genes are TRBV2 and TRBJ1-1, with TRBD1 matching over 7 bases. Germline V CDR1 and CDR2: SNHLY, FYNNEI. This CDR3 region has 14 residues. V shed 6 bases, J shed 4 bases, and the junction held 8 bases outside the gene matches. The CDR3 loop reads CASRGPRGITEAFF. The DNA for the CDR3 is TGTGCCAGCAGGGGCCCCAGGGGGATCACTGAAGCTTTCTTT.

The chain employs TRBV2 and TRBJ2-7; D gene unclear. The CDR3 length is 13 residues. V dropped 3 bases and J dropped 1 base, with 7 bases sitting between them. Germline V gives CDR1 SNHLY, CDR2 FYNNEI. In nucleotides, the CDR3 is TGTGCCAGCAGTGACGGTGGGTCCTACGAGCAGTACTTC. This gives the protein CASSDGGSYEQYF.

The CDR3 nucleotides read TGCAGCGTTGGGCGTAGGACAGCTCAAACTGAAGCTTTCTTT. It yields the protein CSVGRRTAQTEAFF. The gene calls are TRBV29-1 and TRBJ1-1; TRBD1 is a possible D gene (6 bases). The CDR3 loop spans 14 amino acids. CDR1 is SQVTM and CDR2 is ANQGSEA in the germline V gene. Trimming took off 4 bases at V and 5 bases at J, with 17 bases between the two ends.

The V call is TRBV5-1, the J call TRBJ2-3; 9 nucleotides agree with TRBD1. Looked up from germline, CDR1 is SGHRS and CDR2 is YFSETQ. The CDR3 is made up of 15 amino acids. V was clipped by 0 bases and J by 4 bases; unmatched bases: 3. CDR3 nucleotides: TGCGCCAGCAGCTTGGTAGGGACAGGGCCAGATACGCAGTATTTT. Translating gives CASSLVGTGPDTQYF.

CDR3 DNA sequence: TGTGCCAGCAGCTTAGGGGTCGGGACGTCTGGAAACACCATATATTTT. Translated, it gives CASSLGVGTSGNTIYF. The rearrangement links TRBV11-2 to TRBJ1-3; D may be TRBD1 (5 bases). V was clipped by 1 base and J by 1 base, with 11 bases between them. Germline CDR1 SGHAT, CDR2 FQNNGV. The CDR3 sequence is 16 residues long.

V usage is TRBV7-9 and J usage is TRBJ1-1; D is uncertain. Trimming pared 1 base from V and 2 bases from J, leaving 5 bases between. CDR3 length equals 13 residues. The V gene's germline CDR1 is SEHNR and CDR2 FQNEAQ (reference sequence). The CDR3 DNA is TGTGCCAGCAGCTTAGTCACTAACACTGAAGCTTTCTTT. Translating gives CASSLVTNTEAFF.

The chain's CDR3 is CASSTQGRGYEQYF. In DNA, the CDR3 is TGTGCCAGCAGCACACAGGGAAGAGGATACGAGCAGTACTTC. The rearrangement uses TRBV7-8 and TRBJ2-7, with D perhaps TRBD1 (6 bases). The CDR3 is 14 residues long. Germline V CDR1 and CDR2: SGHVS, FQNEAQ. V lost 5 bases, J lost 4 bases, and 15 bases lay in between.

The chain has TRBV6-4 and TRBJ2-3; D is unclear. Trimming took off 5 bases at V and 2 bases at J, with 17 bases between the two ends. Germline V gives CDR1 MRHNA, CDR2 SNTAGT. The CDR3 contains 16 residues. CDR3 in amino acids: CASSLEGDGSTDTQYF. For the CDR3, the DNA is TGTGCCAGCAGTCTCGAAGGAGACGGATCCACAGATACGCAGTATTTT.

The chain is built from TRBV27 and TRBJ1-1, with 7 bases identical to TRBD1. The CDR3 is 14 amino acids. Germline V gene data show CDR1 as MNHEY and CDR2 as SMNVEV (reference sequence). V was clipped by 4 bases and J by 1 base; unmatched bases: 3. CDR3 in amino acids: CASSSEGANTEAFF. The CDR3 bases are TGTGCCAGCAGTTCGGAGGGGGCGAACACTGAAGCTTTCTTT.

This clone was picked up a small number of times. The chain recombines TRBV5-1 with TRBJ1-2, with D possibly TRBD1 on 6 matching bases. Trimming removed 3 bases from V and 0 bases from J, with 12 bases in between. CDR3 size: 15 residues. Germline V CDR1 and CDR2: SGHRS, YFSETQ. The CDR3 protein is CASSSGQIANYGYTF. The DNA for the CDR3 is TGCGCCAGCAGCTCCGGACAGATAGCTAACTATGGCTACACCTTC.

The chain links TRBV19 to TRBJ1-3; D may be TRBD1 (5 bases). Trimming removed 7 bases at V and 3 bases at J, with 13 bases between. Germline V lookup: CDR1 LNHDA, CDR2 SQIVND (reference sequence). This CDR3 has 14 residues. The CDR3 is CASTLGTRGNTIYF. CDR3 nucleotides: TGTGCCAGTACCCTCGGGACCCGTGGAAACACCATATATTTT.

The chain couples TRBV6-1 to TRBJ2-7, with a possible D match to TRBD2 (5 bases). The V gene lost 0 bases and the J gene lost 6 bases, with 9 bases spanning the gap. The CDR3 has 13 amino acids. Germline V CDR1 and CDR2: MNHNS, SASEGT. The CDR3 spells CASSEASRGEQYF. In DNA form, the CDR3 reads TGTGCCAGCAGTGAAGCTTCCCGGGGCGAGCAGTACTTC.

This CDR3 reads CASSFLGQGSGANVLTF. In DNA form, the CDR3 reads TGCGCCAGCAGCTTTTTGGGACAGGGCTCTGGGGCCAACGTCCTGACTTTC. The chain uses TRBV5-1 and TRBJ2-6; 9 bases line up with TRBD1. Germline values: CDR1 SGHRS, CDR2 YFSETQ. The V gene end was trimmed by 2 bases and the J gene end by 0 bases; junction bases not matched to a gene: 3. The CDR3 runs to 17 residues.

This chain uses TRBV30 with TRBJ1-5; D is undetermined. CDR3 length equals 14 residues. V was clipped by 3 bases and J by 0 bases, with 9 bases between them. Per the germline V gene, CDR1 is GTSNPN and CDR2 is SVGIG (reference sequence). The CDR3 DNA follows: TGTGCCTGGAGAAGGGCCTCTAGCAATCAGCCCCAGCATTTT. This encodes CAWRRASSNQPQHF.

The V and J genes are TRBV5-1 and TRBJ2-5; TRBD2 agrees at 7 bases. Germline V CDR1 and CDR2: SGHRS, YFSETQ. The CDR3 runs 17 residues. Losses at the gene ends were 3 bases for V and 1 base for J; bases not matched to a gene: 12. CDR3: CASSWGSRGGVQETQYF. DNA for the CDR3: TGCGCCAGCAGCTGGGGGTCTCGCGGGGGAGTCCAAGAGACCCAGTACTTC.

The CDR3 spells CASSEAGRHTEAFF. The CDR3 DNA reads as TGCGCCAGCAGTGAGGCAGGCCGCCACACTGAAGCTTTCTTT. V and J are TRBV10-2 and TRBJ1-1; no definite D call. From germline, CDR1 is WSHSY and CDR2 SAAADI. V shed 2 bases and J shed 3 bases, with 10 bases lying between them. The CDR3 runs to 14 residues.

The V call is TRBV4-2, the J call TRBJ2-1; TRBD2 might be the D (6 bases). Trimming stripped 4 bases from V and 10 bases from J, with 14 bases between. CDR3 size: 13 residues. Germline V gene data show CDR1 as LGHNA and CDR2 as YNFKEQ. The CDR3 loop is CASSPDGGREQFF. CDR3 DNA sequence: TGTGCCAGCAGCCCAGATGGGGGGAGAGAGCAGTTCTTC.

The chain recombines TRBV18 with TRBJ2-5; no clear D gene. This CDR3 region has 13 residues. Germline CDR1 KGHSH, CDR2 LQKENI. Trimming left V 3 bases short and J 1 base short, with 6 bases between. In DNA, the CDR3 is TGTGCCAGCTCACCTCTCCCCCAAGAGACCCAGTACTTC. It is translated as CASSPLPQETQYF.

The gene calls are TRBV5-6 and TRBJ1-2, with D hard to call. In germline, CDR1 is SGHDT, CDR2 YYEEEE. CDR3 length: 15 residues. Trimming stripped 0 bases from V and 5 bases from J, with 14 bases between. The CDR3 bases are TGTGCCAGCAGCTTGGGTGACTCTTTGGGGTATGGCTACACCTTC. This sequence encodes CASSLGDSLGYGYTF. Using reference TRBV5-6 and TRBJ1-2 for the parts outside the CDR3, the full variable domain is DAGVTQSPTHLIKTRGQQVTLRCSPKSGHDTVSWYQQALGQGPQFIFQYYEEEERQRGNFPDRFSGHQFPNYSSELNVNALLLGDSALYLCASSLGDSLGYGYTFGSGTRLTVV.

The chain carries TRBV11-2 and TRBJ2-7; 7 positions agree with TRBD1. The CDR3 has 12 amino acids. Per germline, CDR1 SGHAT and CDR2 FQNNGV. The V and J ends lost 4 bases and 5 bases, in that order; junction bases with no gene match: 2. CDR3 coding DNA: TGTGCCAGCAGCTCCGACAGGGACGAGCAGTACTTC. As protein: CASSSDRDEQYF. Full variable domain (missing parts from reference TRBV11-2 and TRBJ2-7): EAGVAQSPRYKIIEKRQSVAFWCNPISGHATLYWYQQILGQGPKLLIQFQNNGVVDDSQLPKDRFSAERLKGVDSTLKIQPAKLEDSAVYLCASSSDRDEQYFGPGTRLTVT.

CDR3 sequence (DNA): TGCGCCAGCAGCCCCTCCGACAGGGTAACTGGAAACACCATATATTTT. This sequence encodes CASSPSDRVTGNTIYF. V is TRBV5-1 and J is TRBJ1-3; 7 bases match TRBD1. V gave up 4 bases and J gave up 2 bases; unmatched junction bases: 9. Germline V gives CDR1 SGHRS, CDR2 YFSETQ. CDR3 length equals 16 residues. Looking up the rest from reference TRBV5-1 and TRBJ1-3 gives the full variable domain: KAGVTQTPRYLIKTRGQQVTLSCSPISGHRSVSWYQQTPGQGLQFLFEYFSETQRNKGNFPGRFSGRQFSNSRSEMNVSTLELGDSALYLCASSPSDRVTGNTIYFGEGSWLTVV.

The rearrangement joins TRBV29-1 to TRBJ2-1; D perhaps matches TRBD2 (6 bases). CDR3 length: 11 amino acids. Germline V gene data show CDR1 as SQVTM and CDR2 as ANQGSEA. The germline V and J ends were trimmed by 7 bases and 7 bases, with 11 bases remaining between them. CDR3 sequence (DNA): TGCAGCGCTTCCCGGGGGAATGAGCAGTTCTTC. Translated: CSASRGNEQFF.

The CDR3 DNA is TGTGCCAGCAGTCCAAATTTCGGCAGGGGCGCCTACGAGCAGTACTTC. Amino acids: CASSPNFGRGAYEQYF. V and J are TRBV7-8 and TRBJ2-7; perhaps TRBD1 as D (6 bases). The V end was cut by 6 bases, the J end by 2 bases, with 20 bases between. CDR3 length equals 16 residues. The germline V gene encodes CDR1 SGHVS and CDR2 FQNEAQ.

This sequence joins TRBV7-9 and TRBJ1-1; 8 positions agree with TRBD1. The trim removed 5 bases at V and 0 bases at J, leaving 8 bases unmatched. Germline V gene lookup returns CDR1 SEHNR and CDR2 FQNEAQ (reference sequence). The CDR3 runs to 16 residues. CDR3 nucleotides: TGTGCCAGCAGCCCTCGGACAGGGTTTATGAACACTGAAGCTTTCTTT. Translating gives CASSPRTGFMNTEAFF.

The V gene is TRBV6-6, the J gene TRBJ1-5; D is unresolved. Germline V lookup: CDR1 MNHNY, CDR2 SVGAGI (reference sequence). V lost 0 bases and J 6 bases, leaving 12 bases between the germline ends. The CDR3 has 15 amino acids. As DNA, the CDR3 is TGTGCCAGCAGTTACTCCGGTACAGAGTCTCAGCCCCAGCATTTT. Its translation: CASSYSGTESQPQHF.

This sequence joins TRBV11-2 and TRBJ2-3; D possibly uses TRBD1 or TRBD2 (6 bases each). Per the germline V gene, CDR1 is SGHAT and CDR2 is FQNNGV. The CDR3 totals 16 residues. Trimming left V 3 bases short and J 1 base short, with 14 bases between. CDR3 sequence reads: CASSFRGAGGTDTQYF. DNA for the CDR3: TGTGCCAGCAGCTTTCGCGGGGCAGGGGGCACAGATACGCAGTATTTT. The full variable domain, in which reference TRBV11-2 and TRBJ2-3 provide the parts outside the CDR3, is EAGVAQSPRYKIIEKRQSVAFWCNPISGHATLYWYQQILGQGPKLLIQFQNNGVVDDSQLPKDRFSAERLKGVDSTLKIQPAKLEDSAVYLCASSFRGAGGTDTQYFGPGTRLTVL.